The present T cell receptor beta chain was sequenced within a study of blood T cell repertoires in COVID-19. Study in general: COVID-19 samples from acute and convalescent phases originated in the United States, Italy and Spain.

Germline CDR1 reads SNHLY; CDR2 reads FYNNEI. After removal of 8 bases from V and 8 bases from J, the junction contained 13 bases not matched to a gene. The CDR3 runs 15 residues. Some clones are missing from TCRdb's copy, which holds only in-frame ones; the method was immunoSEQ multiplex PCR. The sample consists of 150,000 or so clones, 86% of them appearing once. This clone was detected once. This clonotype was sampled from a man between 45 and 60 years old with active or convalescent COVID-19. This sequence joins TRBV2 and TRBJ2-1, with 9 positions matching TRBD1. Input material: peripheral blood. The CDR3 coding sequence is TGTGCCAGCGACCTAATGGGACAGGGTGGGGATGAGCAGTTCTTC. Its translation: CASDLMGQGGDEQFF.